This T cell receptor (beta chain) was obtained from a study of blood T cell repertoires in COVID-19 (TCRdb year 2020). Study-level background: Collaborator samples came from the United States, Italy and Spain and covered acute and convalescent phases of COVID-19. The material from the prospective study consisted of cDNA or gDNA derived from T cells, B-cell-depleted T cells, or PBMCs. Subjects who had been exposed to COVID-19, were actively infected with it, or had recovered from it provided the deeply sampled blood TCRbeta repertoires that made up the dataset. The repertoires were made available in a free public database intended to serve as a resource for research on the immune response to SARS-CoV-2. The samples were drawn from the first 160 participants of the ongoing ImmuneRACE study and from about 1,200 subjects provided by 6 global collaborators. The sample metadata nearly always contained a de-identified subject ID, COVID-19 status, age in years and sex. Where HLA class I and class II types were available, the types were taken from metadata supplied by the sample provider, not from assay-based typing. The research as a whole found: The amount of clinical and demographic metadata varied by source and participant and was provided uncurated.

TCRbeta CDR3 regions were amplified from genomic DNA by means of the immunoSEQ Assay, a bias-controlled multiplex PCR. As for the authors' bioinformatics: Within the assay, amplification of reference gene primers was used to estimate how many nucleated cells each sample contained. Sequence reads were collapsed and filtered to measure the absolute abundance of every unique TCRbeta CDR3 rearrangement. For each sample, productive Simpson clonality was calculated as the square root of Simpson's diversity index over productive rearrangements. In TCRdb, the immuneACCESS table is reduced to in-frame sequences with V and J assigned. These tables do not hold every clone; where another copy was compared, an unresolved V gene accounts for under half, and the others remain unexplained. The DNA was the basis for D and trimming; V, J and clone size are from that table. For this sample there are approximately 120,000 clones; over 75% appear just once. Approximately 1.1% of the sample is taken by the ten largest.

Regarding this clone: Its antigen remains unidentified. Per-nucleotide qualities are absent, and no much larger clonotype sits a single base away.

V is shortened by 6 bases, J by 8 bases, and the region joining them spans 13 bases. Spanning cysteine to phenylalanine, the CDR3 consists of 12 amino acids. The CDR3 DNA has 36 bases and is translated from base 1. Collaborating institutions collected whole blood in K2EDTA tubes following their own protocols. For TCRbeta analysis, collaborators shipped samples as frozen whole blood, isolated PBMCs, or DNA extracted from either of those sample types. The sample taken for sequencing was peripheral blood. This sequence uses TRBV12-3 or TRBV12-4 and TRBJ1-2; the best D guess is TRBD1, with 6 bases matching. The sequence was obtained from a woman aged 80 or older with acute or convalescent COVID-19. The base sequence is TGTGCCAGCAGGGCCGCAGGGGAGGGCTACACCTTC. Its translation reads: CASRAAGEGYTF.